Each of the 3 T cell receptor beta chains below was sequenced from the same sample in a study of shared clonotypes between healthy human individuals. Only in-frame clones appear in the TCRdb table, and some are missing; sequencing was by immunoSEQ multiplex PCR. The sample lists 1.6 million or so clones, roughly 96% occurring once. Sequenced material: naive CD4+ T cells sorted from blood. Subset given: CD45RA+ positively selected. The receptor set was obtained from a man under 40 in good health.

V and J are TRBV18 and TRBJ2-1; 7 nucleotides align to TRBD1. The V gene's germline CDR1 is KGHSH and CDR2 LQKENI. V lost 0 bases to trimming and J lost 9 bases; unmatched junction nucleotides: 5. The CDR3 has 14 residues. The CDR3 reads CASSPPVWDSEQFF. The CDR3, as DNA: TGTGCCAGCTCACCACCCGTATGGGACAGTGAGCAGTTCTTC.

CDR3: CASSDFWDSSWFTF. CDR3 nucleotide sequence: TGTGCCAGCAGTGATTTTTGGGACAGTTCTTGGTTCACCTTC. The chain couples TRBV2 to TRBJ1-2; 7 bases fit TRBD1. The germline CDR1 and CDR2 sequences are SNHLY and FYNNEI. There are 14 residues in the CDR3. V gave up 3 bases and J gave up 13 bases; unmatched junction bases: 14. Using reference TRBV2 and TRBJ1-2 for the parts outside the CDR3, the full variable domain is EPEVTQTPSHQVTQMGQEVILRCVPISNHLYFYWYRQILGQKVEFLVSFYNNEISEKSEIFDDQFSVERPDGSNFTLKIRSTKLEDSAMYFCASSDFWDSSWFTFGSGTRLTVV.

The chain carries TRBV7-8 and TRBJ2-7; D uncertain. The germline gives CDR1 SGHVS, CDR2 FQNEAQ. The CDR3 spans 11 residues. V lost 5 bases to trimming and J lost 3 bases, with 5 bases between them. The CDR3 sequence is CASSQDYEQYF. The DNA for the CDR3 is TGTGCCAGCAGCCAAGACTACGAGCAGTACTTC.